The following is a TCR beta chain sequence with its context. CDR1 and CDR2 (germline): WSHSY, SAAADI. The CDR3 is made up of 14 amino acids. Trimming left V 3 bases short and J 6 bases short, with 15 bases between. This entry comes from a study of Graves' ophthalmopathy and Graves' hyperthyroidism. CDR3 regions of TCR beta were amplified from RNA transcripts. Second-round multiplex PCR came after a first-round RT-PCR that employed HTBI primers. TCRdb re-called the multiplex PCR reads with MiXCR, one entry per CDR3 protein. The sample includes over a million distinct CDR3 sequences, about two fifths of them seen just once.

Sequenced: peripheral blood or thyroid tissue (not recorded which). The V gene is TRBV10-2, the J gene TRBJ2-7; TRBD2 is a possible D gene (5 bases). This TCR was recovered from an adult man with Graves' hyperthyroidism. In DNA, the CDR3 is TGCGCCAGCAGTGACTCCGGGAAGTTTGTCGAGCAGTACTTC. Its translation is CASSDSGKFVEQYF.